Listed below are T cell receptor beta chains from one sample, sequenced in a study of blood T cell repertoires in COVID-19. Generated by immunoSEQ multiplex PCR, the TCRdb table keeps only in-frame clones and is missing some. Of 250,000 or so clones in the sample, under 95% were seen once. The sample was PBMCs or T cells enriched from blood (not recorded which). The source of these receptors is a man aged 35-49 years who had been exposed to COVID-19. The CDR3 runs from the conserved cysteine through the conserved F or W. The D gene is left open where the match is weak. Size tells how often a clone was seen (once, few, many) or the class of an expanded clone, and some rows leave it out.

CDR3 length,J gene,D gene,V gene,clone size,CDR3 protein,CDR3 DNA
19,TRBJ2-3,TRBD2,TRBV7-3,-,CASSPQGLAGGPGTDTQYF,TGTGCCAGCAGCCCTCAGGGACTAGCGGGAGGGCCGGGAACAGATACGCAGTATTTT
15,TRBJ1-5,-,TRBV19,-,CASSIAAGANQPQHF,TGTGCCAGTAGTATAGCCGCAGGGGCAAATCAGCCCCAGCATTTT
13,TRBJ1-1,-,TRBV18,-,CASSGTPNTEAFF,TGTGCCAGCTCCGGGACACCGAACACTGAAGCTTTCTTT
16,TRBJ2-6,TRBD1,TRBV2,once,CASRVGQGTGANVLTF,TGTGCCAGCAGAGTAGGACAGGGAACCGGGGCCAACGTCCTGACTTTC
20,TRBJ2-7,TRBD2,TRBV14,once,CASSQDLGRARQPDCYEQYF,TGTGCCAGCAGCCAAGATTTAGGGAGGGCGAGACAGCCGGACTGCTACGAGCAGTACTTC
13,TRBJ1-4,TRBD1,TRBV28,-,CASVGTGVEKLFF,TGTGCCAGCGTCGGGACAGGGGTTGAAAAACTGTTTTTT
13,TRBJ1-1,-,TRBV10-1,-,CASTRDTEYEAFF,TGCGCCAGCACACGGGACACCGAGTATGAAGCTTTCTTT
18,TRBJ2-2,-,TRBV21-1,-,CASSPKEIQGANTGELFF,TGTGCCAGCAGTCCTAAGGAGATACAGGGGGCGAACACCGGGGAGCTGTTTTTT
15,TRBJ2-1,-,TRBV27,-,CASSLSGTGNNEQFF,TGTGCCAGCAGTTTATCAGGGACTGGCAACAATGAGCAGTTCTTC
16,TRBJ2-7,TRBD2,TRBV25-1,once,CARSGETSGRSYEQYF,TGTGCCAGGAGCGGAGAGACTAGCGGGAGGTCCTACGAGCAGTACTTC